This paragraph covers one T cell receptor (beta chain) sequence. These data are taken from a study of blood T cell repertoires in COVID-19. Whole-study context: Sources were T cells, B-cell-depleted T cells, or PBMCs; the material itself was cDNA or gDNA.

The repertoire was sequenced with immunoSEQ multiplex PCR; TCRdb's copy has only in-frame clones and lacks some. The sample contains some 120,000 clones, about four fifths of which appear only once. The CDR3 extends over 15 amino acids. Germline CDR1 reads SEHNR; CDR2 reads FQNEAQ (reference sequence). V was shortened by 1 base and J by 7 bases, with 13 bases between the two germline ends. Seattle cases were enrolled at active infection and followed longitudinally. Sequences were obtained from peripheral blood. The gene calls are TRBV7-9 and TRBJ2-2; D possibly corresponds to TRBD1 (6 bases). The sequence was collected from a man between 25 and 39 years old with COVID-19, enrolled during active disease. The CDR3 nucleotides are TGTGCCAGCAGCTTAGTCGCAGGGGCACACGGGGAGCTGTTTTTT. Its protein is CASSLVAGAHGELFF.